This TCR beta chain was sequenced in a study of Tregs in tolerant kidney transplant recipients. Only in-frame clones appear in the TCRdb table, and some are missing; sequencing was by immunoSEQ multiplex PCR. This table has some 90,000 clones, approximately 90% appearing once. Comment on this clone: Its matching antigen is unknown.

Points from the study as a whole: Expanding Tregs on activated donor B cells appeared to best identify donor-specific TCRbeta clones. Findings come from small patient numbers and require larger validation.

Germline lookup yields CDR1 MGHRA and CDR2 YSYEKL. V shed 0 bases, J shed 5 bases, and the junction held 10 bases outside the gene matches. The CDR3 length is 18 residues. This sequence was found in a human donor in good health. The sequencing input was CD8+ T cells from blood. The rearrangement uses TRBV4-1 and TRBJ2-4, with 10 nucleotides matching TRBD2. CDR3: CASSQEMVSGRSENIQYF. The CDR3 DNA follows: TGCGCCAGCAGCCAAGAAATGGTTAGCGGGAGGAGTGAAAACATTCAGTACTTC.